This T cell receptor beta chain was recovered during a study of T cell responses to AZD1222 COVID-19 vaccine. Assay used: immunoSEQ multiplex PCR; TCRdb lists only in-frame clones, some missing. The sample carries approximately 50,000 clones, about 86% recorded once. CDR3 length equals 16 residues. The V end was cut by 5 bases, the J end by 7 bases, with 20 bases between. Germline V gives CDR1 SEHNR, CDR2 FQNEAQ (reference sequence). This clone was counted between two and nine times. What it binds is unknown. Overall study results and limits: Clonal diversity was possibly underestimated, and the donors were mostly white British, with more females.

The source is an adult who received the AZD1222 COVID-19 vaccine. The chain is built from TRBV7-9 and TRBJ1-4, with D uncertain. Specimen: peripheral blood, collected 28 days after the second AZD1222 dose. CDR3 loop: CASSANYPQLVEKLFF. The CDR3 DNA follows: TGTGCCAGCAGCGCCAACTACCCTCAACTAGTTGAAAAACTGTTTTTT.